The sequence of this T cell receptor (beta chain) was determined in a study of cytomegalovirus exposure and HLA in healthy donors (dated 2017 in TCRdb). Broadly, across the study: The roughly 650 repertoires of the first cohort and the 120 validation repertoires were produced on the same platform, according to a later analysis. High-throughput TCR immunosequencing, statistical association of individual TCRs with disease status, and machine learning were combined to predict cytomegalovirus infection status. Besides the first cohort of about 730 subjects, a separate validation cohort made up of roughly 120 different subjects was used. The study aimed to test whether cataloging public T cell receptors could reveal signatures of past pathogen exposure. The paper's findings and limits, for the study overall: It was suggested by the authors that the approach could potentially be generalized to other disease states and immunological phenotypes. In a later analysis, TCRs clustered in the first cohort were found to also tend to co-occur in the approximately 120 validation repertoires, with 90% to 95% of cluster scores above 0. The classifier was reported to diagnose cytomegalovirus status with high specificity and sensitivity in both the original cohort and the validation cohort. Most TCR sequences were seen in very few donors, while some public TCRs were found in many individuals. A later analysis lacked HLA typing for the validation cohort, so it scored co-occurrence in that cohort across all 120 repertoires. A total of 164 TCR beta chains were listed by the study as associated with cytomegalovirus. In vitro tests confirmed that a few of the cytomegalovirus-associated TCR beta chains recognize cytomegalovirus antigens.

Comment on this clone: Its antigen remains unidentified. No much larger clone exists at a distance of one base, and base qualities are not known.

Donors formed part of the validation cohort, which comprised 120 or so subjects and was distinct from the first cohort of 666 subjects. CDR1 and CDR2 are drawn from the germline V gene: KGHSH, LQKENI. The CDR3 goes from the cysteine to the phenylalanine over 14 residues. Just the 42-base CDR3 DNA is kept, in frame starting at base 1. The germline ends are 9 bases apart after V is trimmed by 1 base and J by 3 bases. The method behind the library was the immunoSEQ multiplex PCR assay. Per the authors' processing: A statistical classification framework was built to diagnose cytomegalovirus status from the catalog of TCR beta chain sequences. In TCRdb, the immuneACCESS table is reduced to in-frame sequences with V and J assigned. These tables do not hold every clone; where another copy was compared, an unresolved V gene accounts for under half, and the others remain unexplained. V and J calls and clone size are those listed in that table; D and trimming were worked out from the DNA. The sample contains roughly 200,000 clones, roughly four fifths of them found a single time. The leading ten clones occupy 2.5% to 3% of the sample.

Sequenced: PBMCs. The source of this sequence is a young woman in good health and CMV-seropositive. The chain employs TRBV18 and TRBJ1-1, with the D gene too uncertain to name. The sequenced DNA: TGTGCCAGCTCACCACGGGAGGGCTACACTGAAGCTTTCTTT. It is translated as CASSPREGYTEAFF.